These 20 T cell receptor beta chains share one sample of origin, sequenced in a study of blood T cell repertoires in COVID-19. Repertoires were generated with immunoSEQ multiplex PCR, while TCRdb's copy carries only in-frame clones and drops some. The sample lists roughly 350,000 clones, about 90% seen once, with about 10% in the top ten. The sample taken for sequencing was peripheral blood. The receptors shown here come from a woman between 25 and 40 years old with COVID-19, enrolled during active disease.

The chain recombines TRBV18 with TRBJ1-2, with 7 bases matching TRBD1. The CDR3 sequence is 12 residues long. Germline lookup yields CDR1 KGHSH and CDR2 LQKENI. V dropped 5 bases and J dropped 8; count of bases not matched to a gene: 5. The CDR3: CASSTGARGYTF. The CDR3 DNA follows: TGTGCCAGCTCAACAGGGGCCAGAGGCTACACCTTC. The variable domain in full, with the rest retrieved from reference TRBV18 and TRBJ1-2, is NAGVMQNPRHLVRRRGQEARLRCSPMKGHSHVYWYRQLPEEGLKFMVYLQKENIIDESGMPKERFSAEFPKEGPSILRIQQVVRGDSAAYFCASSTGARGYTFGSGTRLTVV.

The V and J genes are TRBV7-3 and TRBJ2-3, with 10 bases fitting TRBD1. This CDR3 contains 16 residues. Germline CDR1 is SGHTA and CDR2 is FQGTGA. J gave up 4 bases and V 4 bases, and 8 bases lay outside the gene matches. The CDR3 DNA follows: TGTGCCAGCAGCTGGAGCCGGGACAGGGGTTCAGATACGCAGTATTTT. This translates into CASSWSRDRGSDTQYF.

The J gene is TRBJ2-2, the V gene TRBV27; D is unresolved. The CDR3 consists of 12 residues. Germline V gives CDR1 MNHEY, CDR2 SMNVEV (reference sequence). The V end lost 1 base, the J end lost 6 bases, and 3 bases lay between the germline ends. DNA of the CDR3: TGTGCCAGCAGTTTATACTCCGGGGAGCTGTTTTTT. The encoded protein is CASSLYSGELFF.

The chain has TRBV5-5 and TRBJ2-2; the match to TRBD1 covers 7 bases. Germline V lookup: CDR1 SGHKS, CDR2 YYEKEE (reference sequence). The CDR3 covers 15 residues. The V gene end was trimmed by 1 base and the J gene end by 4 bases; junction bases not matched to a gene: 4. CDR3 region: CASSLLTGSTGELFF. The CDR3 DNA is TGTGCCAGCAGCTTGTTGACAGGGAGCACCGGGGAGCTGTTTTTT.

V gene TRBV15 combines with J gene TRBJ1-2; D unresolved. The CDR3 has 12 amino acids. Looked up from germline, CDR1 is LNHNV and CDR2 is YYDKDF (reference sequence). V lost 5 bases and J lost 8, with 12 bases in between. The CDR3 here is CATSGAQEGYTF. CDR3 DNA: TGTGCCACCAGCGGAGCCCAGGAAGGCTACACCTTC.

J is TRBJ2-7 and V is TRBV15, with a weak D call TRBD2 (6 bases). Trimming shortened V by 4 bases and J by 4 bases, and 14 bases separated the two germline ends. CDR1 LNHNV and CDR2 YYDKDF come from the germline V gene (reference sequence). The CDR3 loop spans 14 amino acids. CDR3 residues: CATSTGRGGYEQYF. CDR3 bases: TGTGCCACCAGCACAGGGCGGGGTGGATACGAGCAGTACTTC.

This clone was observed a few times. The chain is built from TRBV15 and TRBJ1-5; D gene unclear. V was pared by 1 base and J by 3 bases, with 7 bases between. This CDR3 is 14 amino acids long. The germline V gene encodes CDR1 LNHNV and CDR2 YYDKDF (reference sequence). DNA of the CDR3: TGTGCCACCAGCAGAGGCGGCGACAATCAGCCCCAGCATTTT. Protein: CATSRGGDNQPQHF.

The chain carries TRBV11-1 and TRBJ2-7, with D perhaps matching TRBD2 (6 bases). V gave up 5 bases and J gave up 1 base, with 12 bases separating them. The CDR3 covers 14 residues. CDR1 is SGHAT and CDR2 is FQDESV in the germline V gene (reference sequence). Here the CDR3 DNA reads TGTGCCAGCAGCCGGGGGAGCGGGTCCTACGAGCAGTACTTC. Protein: CASSRGSGSYEQYF. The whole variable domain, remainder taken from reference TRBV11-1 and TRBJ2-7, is EAEVAQSPRYKITEKSQAVAFWCDPISGHATLYWYRQILGQGPELLVQFQDESVVDDSQLPKDRFSAERLKGVDSTLKIQPAELGDSAMYLCASSRGSGSYEQYFGPGTRLTVT.

The CDR3 is CASSCREQYF. The CDR3 coding sequence is TGTGCCAGCAGTTGCCGGGAGCAGTACTTC. The chain uses TRBV6-5 and TRBJ2-7; no definite D call. The CDR3 contains 10 residues. Germline loops: CDR1 MNHEY, CDR2 SVGAGI. V lost 4 bases and J 7 bases, leaving 5 bases between the germline ends.

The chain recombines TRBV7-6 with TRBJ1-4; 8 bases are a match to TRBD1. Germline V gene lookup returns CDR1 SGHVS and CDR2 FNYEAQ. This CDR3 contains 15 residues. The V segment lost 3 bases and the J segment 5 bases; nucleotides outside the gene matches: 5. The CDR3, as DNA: TGTGCCAGCAGCTTCTTCAGGGGGCTAAATGAAAAACTGTTTTTT. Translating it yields CASSFFRGLNEKLFF.

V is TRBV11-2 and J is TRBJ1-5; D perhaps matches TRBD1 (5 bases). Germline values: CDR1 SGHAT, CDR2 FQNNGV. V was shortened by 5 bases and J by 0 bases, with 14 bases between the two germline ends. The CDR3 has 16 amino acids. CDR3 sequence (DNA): TGTGCCAGCAGCCGAGGCGACAGTTATAGCAATCAGCCCCAGCATTTT. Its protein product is CASSRGDSYSNQPQHF. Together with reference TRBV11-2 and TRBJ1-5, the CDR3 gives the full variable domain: EAGVAQSPRYKIIEKRQSVAFWCNPISGHATLYWYQQILGQGPKLLIQFQNNGVVDDSQLPKDRFSAERLKGVDSTLKIQPAKLEDSAVYLCASSRGDSYSNQPQHFGDGTRLSIL.

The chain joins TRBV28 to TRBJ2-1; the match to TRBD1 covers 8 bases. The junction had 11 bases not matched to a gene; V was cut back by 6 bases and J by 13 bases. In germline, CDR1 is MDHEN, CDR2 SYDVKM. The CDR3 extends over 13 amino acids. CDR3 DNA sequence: TGTGCCAGCAGCATTACAGGGGGGATGATACAGTTCTTC. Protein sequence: CASSITGGMIQFF.

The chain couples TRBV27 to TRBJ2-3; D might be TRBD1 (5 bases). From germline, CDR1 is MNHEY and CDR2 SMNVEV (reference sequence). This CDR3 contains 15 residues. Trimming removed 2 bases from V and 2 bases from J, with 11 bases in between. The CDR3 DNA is TGTGCCAGCAGTTTAAACCAGGGTTACACAGATACGCAGTATTTT. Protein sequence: CASSLNQGYTDTQYF.

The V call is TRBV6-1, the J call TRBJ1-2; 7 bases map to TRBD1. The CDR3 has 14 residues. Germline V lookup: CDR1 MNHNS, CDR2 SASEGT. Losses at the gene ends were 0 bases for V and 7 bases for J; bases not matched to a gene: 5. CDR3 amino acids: CASSEAAGGIGYTF. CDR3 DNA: TGTGCCAGCAGTGAAGCGGCAGGGGGTATTGGCTACACCTTC.

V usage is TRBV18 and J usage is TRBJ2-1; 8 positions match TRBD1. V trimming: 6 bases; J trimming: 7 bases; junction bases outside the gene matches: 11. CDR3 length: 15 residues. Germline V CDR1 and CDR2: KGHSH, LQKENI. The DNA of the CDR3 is TGTGCCAGCTCTATACAGGGGGGCCGGTTGAATGAGCAGTTCTTC. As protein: CASSIQGGRLNEQFF.

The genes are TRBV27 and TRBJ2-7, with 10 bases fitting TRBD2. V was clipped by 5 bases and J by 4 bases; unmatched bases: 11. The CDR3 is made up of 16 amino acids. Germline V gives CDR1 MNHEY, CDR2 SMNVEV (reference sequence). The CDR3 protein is CASSPLSGRALYEQYF. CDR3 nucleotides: TGTGCCAGCAGTCCCCTCAGCGGGAGGGCCCTTTACGAGCAGTACTTC.

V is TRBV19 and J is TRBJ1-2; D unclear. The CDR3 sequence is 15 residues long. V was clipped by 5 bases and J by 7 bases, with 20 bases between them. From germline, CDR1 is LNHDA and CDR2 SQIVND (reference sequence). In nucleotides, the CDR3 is TGTGCCAGTAGTCTCACAGCCGGTGTTAGTCCTGGCTACACCTTC. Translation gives CASSLTAGVSPGYTF.

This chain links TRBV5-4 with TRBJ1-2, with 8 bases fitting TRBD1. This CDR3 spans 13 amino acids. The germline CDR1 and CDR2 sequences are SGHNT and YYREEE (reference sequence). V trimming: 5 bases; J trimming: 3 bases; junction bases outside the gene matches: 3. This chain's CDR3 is CASRAGQDYGYTF. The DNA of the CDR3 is TGTGCCAGCAGGGCGGGACAGGACTATGGCTACACCTTC.

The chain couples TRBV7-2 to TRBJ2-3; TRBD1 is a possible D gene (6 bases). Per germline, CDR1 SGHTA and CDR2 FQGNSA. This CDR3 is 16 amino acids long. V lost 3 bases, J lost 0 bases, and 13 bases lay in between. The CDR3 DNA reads TGTGCCAGCAGCTTTCCAGGGGATTCTAGCACAGATACGCAGTATTTT. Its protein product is CASSFPGDSSTDTQYF.

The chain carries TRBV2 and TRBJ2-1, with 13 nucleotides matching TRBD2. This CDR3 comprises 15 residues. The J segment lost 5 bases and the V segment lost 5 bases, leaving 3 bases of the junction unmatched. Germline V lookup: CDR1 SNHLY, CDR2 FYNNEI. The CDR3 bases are TGTGCCAGCAGTCGACTAGCGGGAGGCCACAATGAGCAGTTCTTC. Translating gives CASSRLAGGHNEQFF.